This T cell receptor beta chain was captured in a study of CD8+ T cells in alopecia areata. Across the whole study: Dosing spanned 6 to 18 months on tofacitinib, then 6 months off drug. General study findings and limits: Lesional scalp displayed greater clonality than normal scalp, most notably in alopecia totalis/universalis.

CDR3 size: 14 residues. Germline V gene sequence: CDR1 MNHEY, CDR2 SMNVEV (reference sequence). V lost 3 bases and J 2 bases, leaving 11 bases between the germline ends. Specified treatment: oral pan-JAK inhibitor, 5-10 mg twice daily. As to this clone: What it recognizes is unknown.

In each case, RNA was isolated and then reverse transcribed into cDNA as the sequencing template. Sequencing used immunoSEQ multiplex PCR; TCRdb keeps in-frame clones, though not all of them. The sample lists some 130,000 clones, roughly 50% seen once, with more than 15% in the top ten. The source material was CD8+ T cells sorted from blood, sampled at week 4, from a patient treated with tofacitinib. The chain couples TRBV27 to TRBJ2-7; no firm D call. This TCR came from a human donor with alopecia areata. This CDR3 is CASSLLGLTYEQYF. The DNA for the CDR3 is TGTGCCAGCAGTTTGCTCGGCCTTACCTACGAGCAGTACTTC.